The text below deals with one T cell receptor beta chain. This sample stems from a study of blood T cell repertoires in COVID-19. The data were produced by immunoSEQ multiplex PCR, yet TCRdb's version contains in-frame clones alone and is incomplete. The sample consists of roughly 160,000 clones, more than 75% of them appearing once. CDR1 SGHVS and CDR2 FQNEAQ come from the germline V gene. Trimming shortened V by 0 bases and J by 5 bases, and 9 bases separated the two germline ends. CDR3 length equals 14 residues. The sample comprised peripheral blood. This rearrangement joins TRBV7-8 to TRBJ2-3, with D maybe TRBD1 (5 bases). The TCR originated in a man aged 45-65 years who had recovered from COVID-19. The CDR3 spells CASSLAAQGDTQYF. CDR3 coding DNA: TGTGCCAGCAGCTTAGCGGCCCAGGGAGATACGCAGTATTTT.